This T cell receptor beta chain was sequenced during a study of T cells after yellow fever vaccination. TCRdb independently ran MiXCR on the 5' RACE reads; one entry per CDR3 protein. The sample contains 610,000 or so distinct CDR3 sequences, roughly an eighth of which appear only once. This clonotype was recorded a few times. This CDR3 has 13 amino acids. V was cut by 6 bases and J by 2 bases, with 11 bases left in between. The sequence came from a man younger than 45 who received the YFV17D yellow fever vaccine. The sequences come from PBMCs, collected on the day of the yellow fever booster vaccination. This rearrangement joins TRBV12-3 or TRBV12-4 to TRBJ2-7; the D gene is possibly TRBD1 (5 bases). The CDR3 protein is CASSRQTAYEQYF. In nucleotides, the CDR3 is TGTGCCAGCAGCCGACAGACGGCCTACGAGCAGTACTTC.